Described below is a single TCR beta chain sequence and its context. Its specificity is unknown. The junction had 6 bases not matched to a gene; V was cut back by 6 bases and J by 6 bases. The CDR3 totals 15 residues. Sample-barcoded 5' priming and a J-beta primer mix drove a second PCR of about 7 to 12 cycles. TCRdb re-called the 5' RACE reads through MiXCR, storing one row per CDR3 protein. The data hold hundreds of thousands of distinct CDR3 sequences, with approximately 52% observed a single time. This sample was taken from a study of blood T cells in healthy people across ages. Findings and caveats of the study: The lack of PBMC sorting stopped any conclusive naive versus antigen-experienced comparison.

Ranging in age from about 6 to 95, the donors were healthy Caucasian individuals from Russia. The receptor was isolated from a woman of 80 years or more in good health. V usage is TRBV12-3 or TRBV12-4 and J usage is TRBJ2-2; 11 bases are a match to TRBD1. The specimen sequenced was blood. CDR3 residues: CASSMGQGVSGELFF. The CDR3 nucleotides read TGTGCCAGCAGCATGGGACAGGGGGTTTCCGGGGAGCTGTTTTTT.